The rows below give T cell receptor beta chains drawn from one sample of a study of cytomegalovirus exposure and HLA in healthy donors. Clones were read by immunoSEQ multiplex PCR, and TCRdb kept only the in-frame ones, dropping some. The sample contains more than 80,000 clones, around 73% of which appear only once. The sample was PBMCs. These receptors all stem from a woman aged 40 to 55 in good health and CMV-seropositive. Both conserved end residues are part of each CDR3. Each record gives: clone size, D gene, V gene, J gene, CDR3 protein, CDR3 DNA. D genes are given only for firm matches. Not all rows give a size; the values are once, few, many and, for expanded clones, a class.

clone size: .
D gene: TRBD2
V gene: TRBV11-2
J gene: TRBJ2-3
CDR3 protein: CASSPGTTTRDTQYF
CDR3 DNA: TGTGCCAGCAGCCCAGGGACTACTACCCGGGATACGCAGTATTTT

clone size: .
D gene: .
V gene: TRBV12-5
J gene: TRBJ1-2
CDR3 protein: CASGFSGGYGYTF
CDR3 DNA: TGTGCTAGTGGTTTTAGCGGGGGCTATGGCTACACCTTC

clone size: .
D gene: .
V gene: TRBV21-1
J gene: TRBJ1-1
CDR3 protein: CASSSSECDGQGFGNTEAFF
CDR3 DNA: TGTGCCAGCAGCTCAAGTGAGTGCGACGGACAGGGCTTTGGGAACACTGAAGCTTTCTTT

clone size: .
D gene: TRBD1
V gene: TRBV18
J gene: TRBJ1-2
CDR3 protein: CASSRTGNLYGYTF
CDR3 DNA: TGTGCCAGCTCCAGGACAGGGAACCTCTATGGCTACACCTTC

clone size: .
D gene: TRBD1
V gene: TRBV9
J gene: TRBJ2-7
CDR3 protein: CASSVGAGTAYEQYF
CDR3 DNA: TGTGCCAGCAGCGTAGGAGCCGGGACAGCCTACGAGCAGTACTTC

clone size: .
D gene: .
V gene: TRBV6-5
J gene: TRBJ2-7
CDR3 protein: CASTSLDYEQYF
CDR3 DNA: TGTGCCAGCACCTCACTAGACTACGAGCAGTACTTC

clone size: .
D gene: .
V gene: TRBV2
J gene: TRBJ2-5
CDR3 protein: CASGGRVFLETQYF
CDR3 DNA: TGTGCCAGCGGGGGCAGGGTGTTTCTGGAGACCCAGTACTTC

clone size: .
D gene: TRBD2
V gene: TRBV29-1
J gene: TRBJ2-1
CDR3 protein: CSVLWEGRGEQFF
CDR3 DNA: TGCAGCGTTCTGTGGGAGGGCCGGGGTGAGCAGTTCTTC

clone size: .
D gene: .
V gene: TRBV11-2
J gene: TRBJ2-5
CDR3 protein: CASSLRLQETQYF
CDR3 DNA: TGTGCCAGCAGCTTGCGGTTACAAGAGACCCAGTACTTC

clone size: .
D gene: TRBD1
V gene: TRBV28
J gene: TRBJ2-4
CDR3 protein: CASSFRTGGVPEYF
CDR3 DNA: TGTGCCAGCAGTTTTAGGACAGGGGGCGTGCCAGAGTACTTC

clone size: .
D gene: .
V gene: TRBV2
J gene: TRBJ1-5
CDR3 protein: CASSAGDFGNQPQHF
CDR3 DNA: TGTGCCAGCAGTGCGGGAGATTTCGGCAATCAGCCCCAGCATTTT

clone size: once
D gene: .
V gene: TRBV5-4
J gene: TRBJ2-1
CDR3 protein: CASSQPDSPHEQFF
CDR3 DNA: TGTGCCAGCAGCCAACCGGACAGCCCCCATGAGCAGTTCTTC

clone size: few
D gene: .
V gene: TRBV6-4
J gene: TRBJ2-1
CDR3 protein: CASSDGGAPNEQFF
CDR3 DNA: TGTGCCAGCAGTGACGGGGGGGCTCCCAATGAGCAGTTCTTC

clone size: .
D gene: TRBD2
V gene: TRBV4-1
J gene: TRBJ2-7
CDR3 protein: CASSQVASGDYEQYF
CDR3 DNA: TGCGCCAGCAGCCAAGTGGCTAGCGGGGACTACGAGCAGTACTTC

clone size: .
D gene: .
V gene: TRBV4-1
J gene: TRBJ2-3
CDR3 protein: CASSQESLDSDTQYF
CDR3 DNA: TGCGCCAGCAGCCAAGAAAGTCTAGATTCGGATACGCAGTATTTT

clone size: .
D gene: .
V gene: TRBV5-6
J gene: TRBJ1-1
CDR3 protein: CASSHLGVTEAFF
CDR3 DNA: TGTGCCAGCAGCCACCTCGGGGTCACTGAAGCTTTCTTT

clone size: few
D gene: TRBD1
V gene: TRBV7-9
J gene: TRBJ2-3
CDR3 protein: CASSLGQGLADTQYF
CDR3 DNA: TGTGCCAGCAGCTTGGGACAGGGATTAGCAGATACGCAGTATTTT

clone size: .
D gene: TRBD1
V gene: TRBV5-1
J gene: TRBJ2-6
CDR3 protein: CASSLSTGDFSGANVLTF
CDR3 DNA: TGCGCCAGCAGCTTGAGTACAGGGGATTTCTCTGGGGCCAACGTCCTGACTTTC

clone size: few
D gene: .
V gene: TRBV19
J gene: TRBJ1-3
CDR3 protein: CASSIQADSGNTIYF
CDR3 DNA: TGTGCCAGTAGTATTCAGGCAGACTCTGGAAACACCATATATTTT

clone size: .
D gene: .
V gene: TRBV4-2
J gene: TRBJ2-5
CDR3 protein: CASSQSPTGQETQYF
CDR3 DNA: TGTGCCAGCAGCCAATCCCCAACAGGGCAGGAGACCCAGTACTTC

clone size: .
D gene: TRBD1
V gene: TRBV6-6
J gene: TRBJ1-1
CDR3 protein: CASSYRTGYTEAFF
CDR3 DNA: TGTGCCAGCAGTTATAGGACAGGGTACACTGAAGCTTTCTTT

clone size: .
D gene: TRBD2
V gene: TRBV23-1
J gene: TRBJ2-1
CDR3 protein: CASSHFVVGIAGVYNEQFF
CDR3 DNA: TGCGCCAGCAGTCATTTTGTGGTTGGGATAGCGGGAGTCTACAATGAGCAGTTCTTC

clone size: once
D gene: .
V gene: TRBV4-1
J gene: TRBJ1-2
CDR3 protein: CASSRQHDSSYTF
CDR3 DNA: TGCGCCAGCAGCCGACAGCATGACTCGAGCTACACCTTC

clone size: .
D gene: .
V gene: TRBV9
J gene: TRBJ2-5
CDR3 protein: CASSVGLGTRDYQETQYF
CDR3 DNA: TGTGCCAGCAGCGTAGGCTTGGGGACTCGGGACTACCAAGAGACCCAGTACTTC

clone size: once
D gene: .
V gene: TRBV5-6
J gene: TRBJ1-1
CDR3 protein: CASSYSGDNTEAFF
CDR3 DNA: TGTGCCAGCAGCTACAGCGGAGATAACACTGAAGCTTTCTTT